This T cell receptor beta chain is from a study of T cell changes during pregnancy in multiple sclerosis. Only in-frame clones appear in the TCRdb table, and some are missing; sequencing was by immunoSEQ multiplex PCR. The data show 85,000 to 130,000 clones, around 90% seen once. The sequencing used peripheral blood, collected after pregnancy. The TCR sequence derives from a female donor with multiple sclerosis, enrolled in a pregnancy study.

DNA of the CDR3: TGTGCCAGCACCAGCGGGGGCCCGAACACCGGGGAGCTGTTTTTT. Amino acid sequence: CASTSGGPNTGELFF. J is TRBJ2-2 and V is TRBV5-4; the match to TRBD2 covers 8 bases. The J segment lost 0 bases and the V segment lost 6 bases, leaving 4 bases of the junction unmatched. The CDR3 contains 15 residues. The germline V gene encodes CDR1 SGHNT and CDR2 YYREEE (reference sequence).